This T cell receptor beta chain stems from a study of technical replicates of blood from a handful of donors. Repertoires were generated with immunoSEQ multiplex PCR, while TCRdb's copy carries only in-frame clones and drops some. The data contain 85,000 to 100,000 clones, just under 95% of them singletons. The receptor comes from a human donor in good health. The sample taken for sequencing was T cells isolated from PBMCs.

This CDR3 is CASSLGQGVYNEQFF. CDR3 in DNA: TGCGCCAGCAGCTTGGGACAGGGGGTTTACAATGAGCAGTTCTTC. The chain employs TRBV5-1 and TRBJ2-1; 9 bases match TRBD1. Unmatched junction bases numbered 2, after V lost 0 bases and J lost 4 bases. The CDR3 runs 15 residues. In germline, CDR1 is SGHRS, CDR2 YFSETQ.